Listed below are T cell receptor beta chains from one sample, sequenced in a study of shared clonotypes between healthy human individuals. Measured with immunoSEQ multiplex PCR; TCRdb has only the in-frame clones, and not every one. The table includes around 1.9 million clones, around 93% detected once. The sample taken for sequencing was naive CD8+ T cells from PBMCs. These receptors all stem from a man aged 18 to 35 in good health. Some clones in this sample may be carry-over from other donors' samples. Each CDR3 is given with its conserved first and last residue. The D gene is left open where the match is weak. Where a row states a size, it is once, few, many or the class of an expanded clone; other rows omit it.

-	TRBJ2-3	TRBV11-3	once	CASSLKVRRTTQYF	TGTGCCAGCAGCTTAAAGGTCCGGCGGACTACGCAGTATTTT
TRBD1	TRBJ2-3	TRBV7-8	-	CASSLSRGTGADTQYF	TGTGCCAGCAGCTTATCGAGGGGGACAGGGGCAGATACGCAGTATTTT
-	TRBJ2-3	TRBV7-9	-	CASSPRQDSTDTQYF	TGTGCCAGCAGCCCTCGGCAGGACAGCACAGATACGCAGTATTTT
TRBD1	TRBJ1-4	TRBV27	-	CASRLDRDAKLFF	TGTGCCAGCAGACTGGACAGGGATGCAAAACTGTTTTTT
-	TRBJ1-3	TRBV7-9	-	CASSSTAFSGNTIYF	TGTGCCAGCAGCTCTACAGCCTTCTCTGGAAACACCATATATTTT
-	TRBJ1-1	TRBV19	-	CASNTKLDTEAFF	TGTGCCAGTAACACCAAGTTGGACACTGAAGCTTTCTTT
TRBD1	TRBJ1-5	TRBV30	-	CAWSVTGTSNQPQHF	TGTGCCTGGAGTGTGACAGGGACCAGCAATCAGCCCCAGCATTTT
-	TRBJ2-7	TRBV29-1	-	CSVEGHEGGWTYEQYF	TGCAGCGTTGAGGGCCACGAAGGGGGATGGACCTACGAGCAGTACTTC
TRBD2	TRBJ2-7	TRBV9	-	CASSRTSGYEQYF	TGTGCCAGCAGCAGAACTAGCGGCTACGAGCAGTACTTC
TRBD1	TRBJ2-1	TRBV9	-	CASSVIVGGRGPSDEQFF	TGTGCCAGCAGCGTAATCGTCGGGGGCAGGGGGCCAAGTGATGAGCAGTTCTTC
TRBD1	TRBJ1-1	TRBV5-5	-	CASSLSRTGGTEAFF	TGTGCCAGCAGCTTGTCCCGGACAGGTGGCACTGAAGCTTTCTTT
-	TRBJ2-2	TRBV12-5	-	CASGLVLTGELFF	TGTGCTAGTGGTTTGGTACTCACCGGGGAGCTGTTTTTT
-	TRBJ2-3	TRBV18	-	CASSPGAEQGASGSGDTQYF	TGTGCCAGCTCCCCCGGTGCGGAACAGGGGGCTAGCGGGAGTGGAGATACGCAGTATTTT
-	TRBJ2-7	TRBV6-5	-	CASSYFQGAEQYF	TGTGCCAGCAGTTACTTCCAGGGTGCCGAGCAGTACTTC
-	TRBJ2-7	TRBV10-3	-	CAISEIGGSSYEQYF	TGTGCCATCAGTGAGATTGGGGGGAGCTCCTACGAGCAGTACTTC
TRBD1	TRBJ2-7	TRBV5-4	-	CASSLRTGGFWEQYF	TGTGCCAGCAGCCTAAGGACAGGGGGTTTCTGGGAGCAGTACTTC
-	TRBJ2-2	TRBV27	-	CASSQPKVLGPNTGELFF	TGTGCCAGCAGCCAACCTAAAGTTCTGGGTCCGAACACCGGGGAGCTGTTTTTT
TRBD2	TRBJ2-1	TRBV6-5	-	CASSRLAPVDEQFF	TGTGCCAGCAGCCGACTAGCGCCAGTCGATGAGCAGTTCTTC
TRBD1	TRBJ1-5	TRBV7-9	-	CASSNWDRAYSNQPQHF	TGTGCCAGCAGCAATTGGGACAGGGCGTATAGCAATCAGCCCCAGCATTTT
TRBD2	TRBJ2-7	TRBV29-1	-	CSVLGYAWAGDEQYF	TGCAGCGTCCTAGGCTACGCTTGGGCGGGAGACGAGCAGTACTTC
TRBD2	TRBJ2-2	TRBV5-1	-	CASSGGTSGIGGELFF	TGCGCCAGCAGCGGCGGGACTAGCGGGATAGGCGGGGAGCTGTTTTTT
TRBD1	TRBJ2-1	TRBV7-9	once	CASSSLQGSEQFF	TGTGCCAGCAGCTCATTACAGGGGAGTGAGCAGTTCTTC
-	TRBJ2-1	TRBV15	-	CATSRVNEQFF	TGTGCCACCAGCAGAGTTAATGAGCAGTTCTTC
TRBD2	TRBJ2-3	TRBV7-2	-	CASSLSGLAGEGDTQYF	TGTGCCAGCAGCTTATCGGGACTAGCGGGAGAGGGAGATACGCAGTATTTT
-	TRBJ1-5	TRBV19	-	CASSMTWQPQHF	TGTGCCAGTAGTATGACATGGCAGCCCCAGCATTTT
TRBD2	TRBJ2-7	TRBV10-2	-	CASSESRTSSYEQYF	TGCGCCAGCAGTGAGTCCCGGACTAGCTCCTACGAGCAGTACTTC
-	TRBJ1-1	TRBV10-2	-	CASTGQARVTEAFF	TGCGCCAGCACCGGTCAGGCAAGAGTCACTGAAGCTTTCTTT
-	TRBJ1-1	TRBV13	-	CASSLSGEAFF	TGTGCCAGCAGCTTATCCGGTGAAGCTTTCTTT
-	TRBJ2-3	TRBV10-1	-	CASRDSGTDTQYF	TGCGCCAGCCGGGACTCCGGCACAGATACGCAGTATTTT
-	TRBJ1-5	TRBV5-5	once	CASSLWGPGQPQHF	TGTGCCAGCAGCTTGTGGGGGCCGGGTCAGCCCCAGCATTTT
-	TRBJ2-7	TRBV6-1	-	CASRSWASDSYEQYF	TGTGCCAGCAGGAGTTGGGCTAGCGATTCCTACGAGCAGTACTTC
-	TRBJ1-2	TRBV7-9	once	CASSLEGGPRIGYTF	TGTGCCAGCAGCTTAGAGGGTGGGCCGAGAATTGGCTACACCTTC
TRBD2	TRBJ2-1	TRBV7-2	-	CASSPPGTSVYNEQFF	TGTGCCAGCAGCCCTCCTGGGACTAGCGTTTACAATGAGCAGTTCTTC
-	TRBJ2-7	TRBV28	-	CASTPQQGGSYEQYF	TGTGCCAGCACGCCTCAACAGGGGGGGTCCTACGAGCAGTACTTC
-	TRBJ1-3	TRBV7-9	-	CASRRDDTIYF	TGTGCCAGCCGTCGGGACGACACCATATATTTT
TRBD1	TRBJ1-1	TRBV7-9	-	CASSLARTGAVMNTEAFF	TGTGCCAGCAGCTTAGCGAGGACAGGGGCGGTTATGAACACTGAAGCTTTCTTT
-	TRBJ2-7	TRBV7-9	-	CASSLSGKVEQYF	TGTGCCAGCAGCTTATCGGGGAAGGTCGAGCAGTACTTC
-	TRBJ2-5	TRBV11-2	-	CASSLGTGVGEETQYF	TGTGCCAGCAGCTTAGGTACGGGAGTAGGGGAAGAGACCCAGTACTTC
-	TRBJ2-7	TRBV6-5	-	CASLSYEQYF	TGTGCCAGCTTGAGTTACGAGCAGTACTTC
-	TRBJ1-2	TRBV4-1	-	CASSLQSGVYGYTF	TGCGCCAGCAGCCTCCAAAGTGGGGTCTATGGCTACACCTTC
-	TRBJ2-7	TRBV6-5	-	CASSYSFEGGEQYF	TGTGCCAGCAGTTACTCATTTGAGGGAGGCGAGCAGTACTTC